The 2 T cell receptor beta chains in this list originate from one sample, sequenced in a study of control samples from healthy donors and cancer patients. TCRdb's table, derived via immunoSEQ multiplex PCR, lists solely in-frame clones and lacks some. The table has tens of thousands of clones, around 90% seen once; the top ten hold 1.9%. Sequencing used PBMCs. The origin of the receptors is a woman aged 55-70 years with head and neck cancer.

The chain links TRBV3-1 (or the pseudogene TRBV3-2) to TRBJ2-7; 7 bases are shared with TRBD2. Germline V gene sequence: CDR1 LGHDT, CDR2 YNNKEL (reference sequence). The CDR3 totals 15 residues. J lost 3 bases, V lost 4 bases, and 9 bases had no gene match. The CDR3 sequence is CASSRSYPSGYEQYF. The CDR3 DNA is TGTGCCAGCAGCCGGAGTTATCCTAGCGGCTACGAGCAGTACTTC.

The chain recombines TRBV3-1 (or the pseudogene TRBV3-2) with TRBJ2-7, with 7 bases fitting TRBD2. The CDR3 extends over 15 amino acids. With 7 bases clipped from V and 3 bases from J, the junction kept 12 bases outside the gene matches. The germline CDR1 and CDR2 sequences are LGHDT and YNNKEL (reference sequence). Here the CDR3 reads CASTLWTSRLYEQYF. CDR3 coding DNA: TGTGCCAGCACCCTTTGGACTAGTCGTCTCTACGAGCAGTACTTC.